The present entry profiles one TCR beta chain with its context. The antigen remains unidentified. This sample stems from a study of siplizumab effects on memory and regulatory T cells. Study-level findings and limits: Proliferating clones, CD4+ or CD8+, lacked an assignable naive or memory phenotype in roughly 75-95% of cases.

Profiling relied on immunoSEQ multiplex PCR, and the TCRdb table lists in-frame clones only, not all of them. Of more than 75,000 clones in the sample, roughly 93% were seen once. The CDR3 has 17 residues. Germline loops: CDR1 SGHRS, CDR2 YFSETQ. Trimming cost V 4 bases and J 1 base, with 15 bases left between them. Input material: CD8+ T cells sorted from blood. The rearrangement joins TRBV5-1 to TRBJ2-6; possibly TRBD2 for D (5 bases). This sequence was found in a human donor in good health. The CDR3 DNA sequence: TGCGCCAGCAGCGAGGACTGGGTTAGGTCTGGGGCCAACGTCCTGACTTTC. Translating gives CASSEDWVRSGANVLTF.